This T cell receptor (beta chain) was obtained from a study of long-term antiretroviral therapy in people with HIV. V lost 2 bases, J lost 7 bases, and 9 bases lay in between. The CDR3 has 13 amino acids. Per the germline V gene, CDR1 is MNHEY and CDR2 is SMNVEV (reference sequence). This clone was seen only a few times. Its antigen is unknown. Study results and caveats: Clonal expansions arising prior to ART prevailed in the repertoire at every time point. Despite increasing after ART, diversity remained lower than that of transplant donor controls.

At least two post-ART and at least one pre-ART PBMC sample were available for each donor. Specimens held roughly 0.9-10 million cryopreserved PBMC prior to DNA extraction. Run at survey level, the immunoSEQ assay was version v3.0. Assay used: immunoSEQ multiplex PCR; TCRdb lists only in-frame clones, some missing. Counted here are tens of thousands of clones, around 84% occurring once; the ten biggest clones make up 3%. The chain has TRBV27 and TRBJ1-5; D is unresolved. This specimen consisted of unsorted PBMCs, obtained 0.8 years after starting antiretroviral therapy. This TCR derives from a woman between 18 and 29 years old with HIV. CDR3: CASSLALAQPQHF. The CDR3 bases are TGTGCCAGCAGTTTAGCGTTAGCCCAGCCCCAGCATTTT.